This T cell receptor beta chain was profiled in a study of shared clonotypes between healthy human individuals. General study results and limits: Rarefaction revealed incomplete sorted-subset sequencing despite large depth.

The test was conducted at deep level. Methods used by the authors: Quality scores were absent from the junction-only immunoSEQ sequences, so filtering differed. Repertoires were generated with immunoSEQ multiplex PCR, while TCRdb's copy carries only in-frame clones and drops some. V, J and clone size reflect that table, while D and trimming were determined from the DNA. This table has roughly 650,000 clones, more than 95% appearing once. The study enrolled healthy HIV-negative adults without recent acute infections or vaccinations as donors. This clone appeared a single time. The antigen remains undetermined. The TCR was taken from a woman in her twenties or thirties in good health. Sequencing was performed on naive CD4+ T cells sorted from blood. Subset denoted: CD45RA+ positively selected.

CDR3 region: CASSLGGTSGRREQYF. The CDR3, as DNA: TGCGCCAGCAGCCTAGGAGGGACTAGCGGGAGGCGCGAGCAGTACTTC. The rearrangement uses TRBV5-1 and TRBJ2-7; TRBD2 aligns across 15 bases. The germline V gene has CDR1 SGHRS and CDR2 YFSETQ. The CDR3 is made up of 16 amino acids. The J segment lost 6 bases and the V segment lost 4 bases, leaving 8 bases of the junction unmatched.